This T cell receptor (beta chain) comes out of a study of blood T cells in healthy people across ages. Findings and caveats of the study: Naive and antigen-experienced cells could not be conclusively compared, given unsorted PBMCs.

This clonotype was observed at least ten times. Its specificity is unknown. The CDR3 contains 13 residues. V gave up 6 bases and J gave up 6 bases, with 13 bases separating them. Next came a second PCR, run for about 6 to 11 cycles, which used a sample-barcoded 5' primer along with a J-beta primer mix. Each cDNA molecule carried a tag from a template-switch adaptor that contained 12 random nucleotides. TCRdb re-analysed the 5' RACE reads in MiXCR, keeping a single row per CDR3 protein. The profile shows approximately 360,000 distinct CDR3 sequences, 52% of them singletons. The sample taken for sequencing was blood. This TCR came from a man between 60 and 75 years old in good health. The J gene is TRBJ2-3, the V gene TRBV12-3 or TRBV12-4; the D is unclear. CDR3 loop: CASRPRPSDTQYF. CDR3 nucleotides: TGTGCCAGCAGACCCCGACCCTCCGATACGCAGTATTTT.